The clone carrying this T cell receptor beta chain was detected ten times or more. No antigen is known for it. The sample originates from a study of neurological immune-mediated disorders. The CDR3 has 14 amino acids. V was cut by 1 base and J by 1 base, with 7 bases left in between. Germline V gene data show CDR1 as SGHVS and CDR2 as FNYEAQ. Regarding time point: longitudinal time-point 1 (baseline). Preparation of the unsorted libraries drew on 2 million PBMCs stored at -80 C. The cDNA came from 5'RACE, which used 10-nucleotide random UMIs. TCRdb reprocessed the 5' RACE reads with MiXCR, giving one entry per CDR3 protein. Among roughly 61,000 distinct CDR3 sequences listed, around 10% were seen once. Overall study findings and caveats: Private repertoires in all groups were suggested by the absence of shared CDR3 amino acid sequences among expanded clones across subjects.

The rearrangement joins TRBV7-6 to TRBJ2-5, with D unclear. The sequenced sample was PBMCs. The sequence came from a male donor with HTLV-1-associated myelopathy (HAM/TSP). The chain's CDR3 is CASSLGSGQETQYF. The DNA for the CDR3 is TGTGCCAGCAGCTTAGGGTCTGGCCAAGAGACCCAGTACTTC.